The clone carrying this T cell receptor beta chain was seen only a few times. This CDR3 region has 13 residues. Trimming shortened V by 6 bases and J by 7 bases, and 15 bases separated the two germline ends. Germline-derived CDR1 and CDR2 are ENHRY and SYGVKD. The sample is drawn from a study of T-cell memory formation after mild COVID-19. TCRdb ran MiXCR on the 5' RACE reads and lists one entry per CDR3 protein. The sample consists of 250,000 to 350,000 distinct CDR3 sequences, 19% of them appearing once. Sample: PBMCs or a T cell subset sorted from them (not recorded which). The TCR sequence derives from a man aged 18 to 30 who had mild COVID-19 (a few samples of this study predate the infection). Cell type and time point are not known. The V call is TRBV10-3, the J call TRBJ1-1; tentative D call: TRBD1 (5 bases). Written as DNA, the CDR3 is TGTGCCATCAGCGGTAGCAGGGAGGGTGAAGCTTTCTTT. Translation gives CAISGSREGEAFF.